This TCR beta chain appears in the sequencing data of a study of cytomegalovirus exposure and HLA in healthy donors. In this sample, this clone turned up once. Its cognate antigen is unknown. Findings and limits, study-wide: Association of a missense DCLRE1C variant with TCR beta V- and J-gene trimming was reported in a later analysis.

The PCR made use of 60 Vbeta and 13 Jbeta primers. Authors' methods: Roughly 11 million shared chains were among the roughly 80 million unique TCR beta chains that a later analysis counted. Sequencing was performed with immunoSEQ multiplex PCR; in TCRdb, only in-frame clones are kept and a portion is missing. That table is the source of V, J and clone size, and D and trimming were worked out from the DNA. Of some 200,000 clones in the sample, over 70% were seen once. The germline V gene encodes CDR1 SGHTA and CDR2 FQGNSA. This CDR3 spans 16 amino acids. With V trimmed by 4 bases and J by 1 base, 3 bases remained unmatched.

Material for sequencing was PBMCs. The chain uses TRBV7-2 and TRBJ2-6; TRBD2 matches at 8 bases. This TCR was recovered from a boy between 2 and 15 years old in good health and CMV-seronegative. CDR3 DNA sequence: TGTGCCAGCAGCTGGACTAGCTCTTCTGGGGCCAACGTCCTGACTTTC. This sequence encodes CASSWTSSSGANVLTF.